Below are 18 T cell receptor beta chains sequenced from a single sample in a study of regulatory T cells in long-lasting Graves disease. Libraries of TCR beta came from iRepertoire HTBI primers plus Arm-PCR of CDR3 regions. TCRdb processed the multiplex PCR reads anew with MiXCR; each CDR3 protein has one entry. The sample carries more than 300,000 distinct CDR3 sequences, about a sixth recorded once. Time point: newly diagnosed GD, antithyroid drugs for less than 3 months. The authors made the TCR library using RNA they extracted from PBMCs. This sample comprised peripheral blood mononuclear cells (PBMCs), obtained at new diagnosis, from a patient treated with antithyroid drugs. These receptors all stem from a female donor with Graves disease.

As regards this clonotype: A much larger clone lies one base from this, so it may be a read error. The chain carries TRBV6-2 or TRBV6-3 and TRBJ1-2; unclear D gene. V was clipped by 0 bases and J by 1 base, with 9 bases between them. Per the germline V gene, CDR1 is MNHEY and CDR2 is SVGEGT. The CDR3 covers 15 residues. The CDR3 coding sequence is TGTGCCAGCAGTTACTCCGCGCGGAATAACTATGGCTACACCTTC. This codes for CASSYSARNNYGYTF.

This clonotype was picked up many times. The V gene is TRBV7-9, the J gene TRBJ2-3; possible D gene TRBD2, 6 bases. V dropped 2 bases and J dropped 1 base, with 16 bases sitting between them. Germline CDR1 is SEHNR and CDR2 is FQNEAQ (reference sequence). CDR3 length equals 17 residues. The CDR3 bases are TGTGCCAGCAGCTTAAAAGGGACCGGAGGGGGCACAGATACGCAGTATTTT. It encodes CASSLKGTGGGTDTQYF.

This clonotype was seen ten or more times. The chain joins TRBV29-1 to TRBJ2-7, with TRBD2 matching over 10 bases. CDR3 length: 13 residues. Germline V gives CDR1 SQVTM, CDR2 ANQGSEA. J gave up 6 bases and V 2 bases, and 4 bases lay outside the gene matches. The CDR3 DNA sequence: TGCAGCGTTGAACCTAGCGGGAGTAGCGAGCAGTACTTC. As protein: CSVEPSGSSEQYF.

This clonotype was counted many times. V usage is TRBV11-2 and J usage is TRBJ2-2, with D perhaps matching TRBD1 (6 bases). Germline CDR1 reads SGHAT; CDR2 reads FQNNGV. The length of the CDR3 is 16 residues. V was shortened by 6 bases and J by 2 bases, with 16 bases between the two germline ends. This CDR3 is CASSYMIRGNTGELFF. DNA for the CDR3: TGTGCCAGCAGTTACATGATCAGGGGAAACACCGGGGAGCTGTTTTTT.

The V gene is TRBV19, the J gene TRBJ2-1; maybe TRBD2 (6 bases). The CDR3 has 15 amino acids. Trimming stripped 6 bases from V and 3 bases from J, with 15 bases between. Germline-derived CDR1 and CDR2 are LNHDA and SQIVND (reference sequence). The CDR3 loop reads CASSPGDSDYNEQFF. In DNA, the CDR3 is TGTGCCAGTAGCCCGGGAGACAGTGACTACAATGAGCAGTTCTTC.

This clonotype was found many times. The chain couples TRBV7-2 to TRBJ2-5; maybe TRBD2 (6 bases). CDR1 SGHTA and CDR2 FQGNSA come from the germline V gene. The V gene lost 8 bases and the J gene lost 3 bases, with 10 bases spanning the gap. This CDR3 has 12 residues. CDR3 sequence reads: CASLGGKETQYF. DNA for the CDR3: TGTGCCAGCCTCGGGGGTAAAGAGACCCAGTACTTC.

This clonotype was picked up a small number of times. The chain combines TRBV12-3 or TRBV12-4 with TRBJ1-1; D gene uncertain. This CDR3 has 14 residues. The ends were cut back, 1 base at V and 11 bases at J, with 17 bases in the middle. The DNA of the CDR3 is TGTGCCAGCAGTTTAGGGGCTAACCTGGTTGTCGCTTTCTTT. Amino acid sequence: CASSLGANLVVAFF.

This clonotype was seen at least ten times. The DNA for the CDR3 is TGTGCCAGCAGCTTAGATGATAGCGGGAGGCCCTACAATGAGCAGTTCTTC. It is translated as CASSLDDSGRPYNEQFF. The genes are TRBV7-8 and TRBJ2-1, with 10 bases aligning to TRBD2. This CDR3 has 17 residues. The V gene's germline CDR1 is SGHVS and CDR2 FQNEAQ. The V and J ends lost 1 base and 2 bases, in that order; junction bases with no gene match: 5.

This clonotype has at least ten counts. The chain couples TRBV20-1 to TRBJ2-7, with 10 bases lining up with TRBD2. The length of the CDR3 is 16 residues. Germline values: CDR1 DFQATT, CDR2 SNEGSKA (reference sequence). The V and J ends lost 4 bases and 3 bases, in that order; junction bases with no gene match: 12. The CDR3 DNA reads as TGCAGTGCTACTAGCGGGGGCCGTTCTCAATTCTACGAGCAGTACTTC. It yields the protein CSATSGGRSQFYEQYF.

The genes are TRBV10-3 and TRBJ2-1, with a tentative D call TRBD2 (7 bases). The CDR3 totals 14 residues. Germline CDR1 is ENHRY and CDR2 is SYGVKD. V was trimmed by 5 bases and J by 6 bases, leaving 14 bases between them. The CDR3 DNA is TGTGCCATCAGTCCCGGGGGGCCCCTCAATGAGCAGTTCTTC. Translated: CAISPGGPLNEQFF.

This clonotype was detected a few times. In DNA, the CDR3 is TGTGCCAGCGGTGTAGGGGGAATGGCCGAGACCCAGTACTTC. This translates into CASGVGGMAETQYF. The gene calls are TRBV7-2 and TRBJ2-5; D is possibly TRBD1 (6 bases). The CDR3 sequence is 14 residues long. Per germline, CDR1 SGHTA and CDR2 FQGNSA. V was shortened by 8 bases and J by 5 bases, with 18 bases between the two germline ends.

At least ten counts were recorded for this clonotype. The CDR3: CASSLSSWTGTNTGELFF. The CDR3 DNA reads as TGTGCCAGCAGTCTGTCCTCCTGGACAGGGACGAACACCGGGGAGCTGTTTTTT. The chain joins TRBV27 to TRBJ2-2; 8 bases match TRBD1. Germline loops: CDR1 MNHEY, CDR2 SMNVEV (reference sequence). This CDR3 is 18 amino acids long. Germline trimming cut 5 bases from V and 0 bases from J; bases unmatched to any gene: 11.

Concerning this clonotype itself: Sequence at one end of the junction differs from germline and may be a read error. The chain couples TRBV5-6 to TRBJ2-7; D unresolved. The CDR3 extends over 12 amino acids. Germline lookup yields CDR1 SGHDT and CDR2 YYEEEE. This CDR3 reads CTSSLGSFEQYF. The CDR3 region has the DNA TGTACCAGCAGCTTGGGCTCTTTCGAGCAGTACTTC. The entire variable domain, with the rest obtained from reference TRBV5-6 and TRBJ2-7, is as follows: DAGVTQSPTHLIKTRGQQVTLRCSPKSGHDTVSWYQQALGQGPQFIFQYYEEEERQRGNFPDRFSGHQFPNYSSELNVNALLLGDSALYLCTSSLGSFEQYFGPGTRLTVT.

This clonotype was observed many times. For the CDR3, the DNA is TGCAGCGTTGTGTGGCAGGGGAGTCCTGCAGAAGCTTTCTTT. This codes for CSVVWQGSPAEAFF. The gene calls are TRBV29-1 and TRBJ1-1, with D possibly being TRBD1 (6 bases). The CDR3 runs 14 residues. The germline V and J ends were trimmed by 4 bases and 8 bases, with 20 bases remaining between them. Germline V gives CDR1 SQVTM, CDR2 ANQGSEA.

This clonotype has ten or more counts. This chain joins TRBV11-2 and TRBJ1-2; D is uncertain. This CDR3 has 14 amino acids. V shed 0 bases and J shed 4 bases, with 9 bases lying between them. Germline assignment: CDR1 SGHAT and CDR2 FQNNGV. The DNA for the CDR3 is TGTGCCAGCAGCTTAGATTCCTGGTCCTATGGCTACACCTTC. Protein: CASSLDSWSYGYTF.

This clonotype was counted ten times or more. The rearrangement links TRBV5-1 to TRBJ1-1; TRBD1 agrees at 8 bases. Germline CDR1 is SGHRS and CDR2 is YFSETQ. There are 14 residues in the CDR3. V was pared by 4 bases and J by 4 bases, with 6 bases of the junction left unmatched. The CDR3 protein is CASSTDREGTEAFF. In DNA form, the CDR3 reads TGCGCCAGCAGCACGGACAGGGAGGGCACTGAAGCTTTCTTT. Looking up the rest from reference TRBV5-1 and TRBJ1-1 gives the full variable domain: KAGVTQTPRYLIKTRGQQVTLSCSPISGHRSVSWYQQTPGQGLQFLFEYFSETQRNKGNFPGRFSGRQFSNSRSEMNVSTLELGDSALYLCASSTDREGTEAFFGQGTRLTVV.

This clonotype was picked up many times. The rearrangement links TRBV7-2 to TRBJ2-3, with TRBD2 identical over 14 bases. V shed 5 bases and J 3 bases; nucleotides not matched to a gene: 4. This CDR3 is 16 amino acids long. Germline CDR1 SGHTA, CDR2 FQGNSA. CDR3 sequence: CASSRGLAGDTDTQYF. In DNA, the CDR3 is TGTGCCAGCAGCCGGGGACTAGCGGGAGATACAGATACGCAGTATTTT.

This clonotype came up many times. The V call is TRBV10-3, the J call TRBJ1-5; no reliable D call. Germline CDR1 ENHRY, CDR2 SYGVKD. CDR3 size: 16 residues. Trimming shortened V by 0 bases and J by 5 bases, and 14 bases separated the two germline ends. The CDR3 DNA is TGTGCCATCAGTGAGTCTAACGCTTCAACTCATCAGCCCCAGCATTTT. Protein sequence: CAISESNASTHQPQHF.